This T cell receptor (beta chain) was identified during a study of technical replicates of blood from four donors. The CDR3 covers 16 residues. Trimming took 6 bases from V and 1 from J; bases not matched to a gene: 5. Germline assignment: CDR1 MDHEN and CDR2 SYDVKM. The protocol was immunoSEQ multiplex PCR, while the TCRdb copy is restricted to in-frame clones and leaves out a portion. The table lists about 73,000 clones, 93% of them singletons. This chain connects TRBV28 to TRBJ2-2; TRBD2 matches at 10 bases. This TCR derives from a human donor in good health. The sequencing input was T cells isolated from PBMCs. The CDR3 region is CASSETSGWNTGELFF. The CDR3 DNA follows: TGTGCCAGCAGCGAGACTAGCGGGTGGAACACCGGGGAGCTGTTTTTT.